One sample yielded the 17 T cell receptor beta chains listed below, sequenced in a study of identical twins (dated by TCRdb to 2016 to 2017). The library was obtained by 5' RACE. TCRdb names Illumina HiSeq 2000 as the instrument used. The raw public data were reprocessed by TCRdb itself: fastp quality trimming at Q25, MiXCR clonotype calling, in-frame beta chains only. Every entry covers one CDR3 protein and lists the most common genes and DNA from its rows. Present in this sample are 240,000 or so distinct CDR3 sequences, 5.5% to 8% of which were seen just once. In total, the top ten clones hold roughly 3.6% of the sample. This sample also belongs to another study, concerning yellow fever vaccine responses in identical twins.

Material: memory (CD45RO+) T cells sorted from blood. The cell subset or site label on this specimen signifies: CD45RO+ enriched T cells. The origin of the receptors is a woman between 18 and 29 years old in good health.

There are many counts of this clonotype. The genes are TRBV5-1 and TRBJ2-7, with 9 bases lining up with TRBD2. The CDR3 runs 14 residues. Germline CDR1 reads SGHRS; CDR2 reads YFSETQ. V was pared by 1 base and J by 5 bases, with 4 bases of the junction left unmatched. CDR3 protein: CASSLSSGINEQYF. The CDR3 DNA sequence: TGCGCCAGCAGCTTGTCTAGCGGGATCAACGAGCAGTACTTC. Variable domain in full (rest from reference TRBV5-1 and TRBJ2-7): KAGVTQTPRYLIKTRGQQVTLSCSPISGHRSVSWYQQTPGQGLQFLFEYFSETQRNKGNFPGRFSGRQFSNSRSEMNVSTLELGDSALYLCASSLSSGINEQYFGPGTRLTVT.

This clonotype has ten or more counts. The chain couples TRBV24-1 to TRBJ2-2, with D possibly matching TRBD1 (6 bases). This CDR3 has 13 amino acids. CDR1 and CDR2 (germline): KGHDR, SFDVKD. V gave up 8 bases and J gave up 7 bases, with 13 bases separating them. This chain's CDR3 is CATKATRGGELFF. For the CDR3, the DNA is TGTGCCACCAAGGCTACCAGGGGCGGGGAGCTGTTTTTT.

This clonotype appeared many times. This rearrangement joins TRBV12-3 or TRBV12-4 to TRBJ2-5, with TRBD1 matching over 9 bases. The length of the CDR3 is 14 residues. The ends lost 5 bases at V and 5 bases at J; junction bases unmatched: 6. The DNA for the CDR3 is TGTGCCAGCAGTGGGGGACAGGGACCGGAGACCCAGTACTTC. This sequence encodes CASSGGQGPETQYF.

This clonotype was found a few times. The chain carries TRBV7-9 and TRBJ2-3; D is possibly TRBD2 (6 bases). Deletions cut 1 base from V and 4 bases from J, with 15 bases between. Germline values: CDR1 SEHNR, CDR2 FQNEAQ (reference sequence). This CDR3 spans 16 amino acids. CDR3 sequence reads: CASSLGSAGYADTQYF. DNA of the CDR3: TGTGCCAGCAGCTTAGGCTCGGCGGGATATGCAGATACGCAGTATTTT.

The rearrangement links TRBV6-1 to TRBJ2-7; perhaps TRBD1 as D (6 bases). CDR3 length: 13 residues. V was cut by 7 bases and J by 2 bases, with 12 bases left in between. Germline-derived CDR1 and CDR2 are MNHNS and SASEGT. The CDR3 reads CASTGDTTYEQYF. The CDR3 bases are TGTGCCAGCACTGGGGACACGACCTACGAGCAGTACTTC.

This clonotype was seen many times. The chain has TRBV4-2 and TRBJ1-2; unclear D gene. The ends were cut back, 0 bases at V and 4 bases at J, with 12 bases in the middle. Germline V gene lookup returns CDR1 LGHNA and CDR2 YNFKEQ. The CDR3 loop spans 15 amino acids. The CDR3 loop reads CASSQDIGRVYGYTF. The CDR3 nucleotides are TGTGCCAGCAGCCAAGATATAGGACGGGTCTATGGCTACACCTTC.

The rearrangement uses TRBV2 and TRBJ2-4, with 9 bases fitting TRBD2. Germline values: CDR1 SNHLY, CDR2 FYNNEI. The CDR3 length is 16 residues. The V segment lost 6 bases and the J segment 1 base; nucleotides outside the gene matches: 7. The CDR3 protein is CASRSGLAEAKNIQYF. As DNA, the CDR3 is TGTGCCAGCAGATCGGGACTAGCCGAGGCCAAAAACATTCAGTACTTC.

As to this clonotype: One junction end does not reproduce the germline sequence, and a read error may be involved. The CDR3 here is CASSLSGLNSEAFF. CDR3 bases: TGTGCCAGCAGTTTAAGCGGCCTGAACAGTGAAGCTTTCTTT. The genes are TRBV6-5 and TRBJ1-1, with no clear D. The CDR3 covers 14 residues. The germline V gene encodes CDR1 MNHEY and CDR2 SVGAGI.

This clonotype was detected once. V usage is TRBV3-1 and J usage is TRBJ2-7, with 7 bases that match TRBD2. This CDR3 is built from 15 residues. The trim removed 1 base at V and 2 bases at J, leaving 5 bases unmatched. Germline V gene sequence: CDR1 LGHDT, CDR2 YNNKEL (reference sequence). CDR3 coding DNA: TGTGCCAGCAGCCAAGGGCCTGGGACTACCTACGAGCAGTACTTC. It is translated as CASSQGPGTTYEQYF.

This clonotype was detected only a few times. CDR3 nucleotides: TGTGCCATCAGTGAAGGACTAGGGGAATCGGATACGCAGTATTTT. It translates to CAISEGLGESDTQYF. The gene calls are TRBV10-3 and TRBJ2-3; 7 bases are shared with TRBD2. CDR3 size: 15 residues. V shed 3 bases, J shed 6 bases, and the junction held 9 bases outside the gene matches. Germline CDR1 ENHRY, CDR2 SYGVKD.

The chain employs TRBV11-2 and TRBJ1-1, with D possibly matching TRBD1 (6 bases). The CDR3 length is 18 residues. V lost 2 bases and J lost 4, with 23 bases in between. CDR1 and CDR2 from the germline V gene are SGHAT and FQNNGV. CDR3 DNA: TGTGCCAGCAGCTTAAGGCGGGACACGGGAGGGGGTAGCACTGAAGCTTTCTTT. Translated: CASSLRRDTGGGSTEAFF.

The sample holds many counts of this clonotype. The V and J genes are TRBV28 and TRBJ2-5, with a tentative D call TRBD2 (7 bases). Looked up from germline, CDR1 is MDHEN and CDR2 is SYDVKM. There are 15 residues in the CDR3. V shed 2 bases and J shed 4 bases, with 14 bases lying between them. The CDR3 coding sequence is TGTGCCAGCAGTTTACGGGGGGCGGTACGAGAGACCCAGTACTTC. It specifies CASSLRGAVRETQYF.

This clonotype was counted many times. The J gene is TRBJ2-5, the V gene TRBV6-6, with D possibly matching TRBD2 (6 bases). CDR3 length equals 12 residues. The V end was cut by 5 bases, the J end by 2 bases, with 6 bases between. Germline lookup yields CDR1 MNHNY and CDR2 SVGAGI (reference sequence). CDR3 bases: TGTGCCAGCAGTCGGGGGCAAGAGACCCAGTACTTC. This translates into CASSRGQETQYF.

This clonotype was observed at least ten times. Here the CDR3 DNA reads TGTGCCAGCAGTTTAATGGGTGCAACTAATGAAAAACTGTTTTTT. It codes for CASSLMGATNEKLFF. J is TRBJ1-4 and V is TRBV28; D remains unclear. V was shortened by 2 bases and J by 0 bases, with 7 bases between the two germline ends. Germline CDR1 and CDR2: MDHEN and SYDVKM. The CDR3 length is 15 residues.

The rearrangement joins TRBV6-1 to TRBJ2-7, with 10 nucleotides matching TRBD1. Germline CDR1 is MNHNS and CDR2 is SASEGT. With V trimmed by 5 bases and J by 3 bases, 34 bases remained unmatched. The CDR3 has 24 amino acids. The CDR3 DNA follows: TGTGCCAGCAGTAAGACAGGGGGCGCGGATTTAGGAGGACTAGCAATAGTGAGATTCTACGAGCAGTACTTC. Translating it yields CASSKTGGADLGGLAIVRFYEQYF.

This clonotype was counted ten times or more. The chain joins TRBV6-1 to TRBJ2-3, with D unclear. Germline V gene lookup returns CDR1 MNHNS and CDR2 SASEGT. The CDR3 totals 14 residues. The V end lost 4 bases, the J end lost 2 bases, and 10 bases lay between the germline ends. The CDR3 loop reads CASSVGQDTDTQYF. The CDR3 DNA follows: TGTGCCAGCAGTGTTGGGCAGGACACAGATACGCAGTATTTT.

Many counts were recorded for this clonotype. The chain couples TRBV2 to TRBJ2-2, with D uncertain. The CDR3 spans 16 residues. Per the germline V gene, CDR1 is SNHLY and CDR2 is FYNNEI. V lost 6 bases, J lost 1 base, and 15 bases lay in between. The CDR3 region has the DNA TGTGCCAGCAGCGCGGTCAGCCCAAAGAACACCGGGGAGCTGTTTTTT. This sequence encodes CASSAVSPKNTGELFF.